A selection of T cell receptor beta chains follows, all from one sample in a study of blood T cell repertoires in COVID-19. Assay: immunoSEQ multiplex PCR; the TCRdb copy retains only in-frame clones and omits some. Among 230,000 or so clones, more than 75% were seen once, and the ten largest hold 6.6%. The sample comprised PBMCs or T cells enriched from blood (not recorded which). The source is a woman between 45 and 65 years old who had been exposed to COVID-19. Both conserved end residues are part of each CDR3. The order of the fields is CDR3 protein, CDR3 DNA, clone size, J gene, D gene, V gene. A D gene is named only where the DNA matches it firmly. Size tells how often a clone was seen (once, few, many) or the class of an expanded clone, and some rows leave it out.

CAIGTGDYEQYF,TGTGCCATCGGGACTGGGGACTACGAGCAGTACTTC,NA,TRBJ2-7,NA,TRBV10-3
CASSLAGAGAMNTEAFF,TGTGCCAGCAGCTTAGCGGGGGCAGGGGCGATGAACACTGAAGCTTTCTTT,NA,TRBJ1-1,NA,TRBV7-8
CSVENQGAYGYTF,TGCAGCGTTGAAAACCAGGGGGCCTATGGCTACACCTTC,NA,TRBJ1-2,TRBD1,TRBV29-1
CAISIERGAGETQYF,TGTGCCATCAGCATAGAACGGGGGGCGGGAGAGACCCAGTACTTC,NA,TRBJ2-5,NA,TRBV10-3
CASSFGDLASEQYF,TGTGCCAGCAGCTTTGGGGACTTGGCGAGCGAGCAGTACTTC,NA,TRBJ2-7,NA,TRBV5-8
CASSPDTFGYTF,TGTGCCAGCAGCCCCGACACATTTGGCTACACCTTC,NA,TRBJ1-2,NA,TRBV6-5
CASSRKEGPYEQYF,TGTGCCAGCAGCCGAAAGGAGGGGCCCTACGAGCAGTACTTC,NA,TRBJ2-7,NA,TRBV3-1/TRBV3-2
CASSLLLGGDTQYF,TGTGCCAGCAGCCTCCTTTTGGGGGGAGATACGCAGTATTTT,NA,TRBJ2-3,NA,TRBV28
CASSQFQGEAFF,TGTGCCAGCAGCCAATTTCAGGGAGAAGCTTTCTTT,once,TRBJ1-1,NA,TRBV16
CSVEVLGAPGEQYF,TGCAGCGTTGAAGTGTTAGGGGCCCCCGGCGAGCAGTACTTC,NA,TRBJ2-7,NA,TRBV29-1
CASSTDRGNYGYTF,TGTGCCAGTAGTACTGACAGGGGAAACTATGGCTACACCTTC,NA,TRBJ1-2,TRBD1,TRBV19
CATSDRGQGEDEQYF,TGTGCCACCAGTGATCGCGGACAGGGGGAAGACGAGCAGTACTTC,NA,TRBJ2-7,TRBD1,TRBV24-1
CASSIDREGTDYGYTF,TGTGCCAGTAGTATAGATCGGGAAGGGACAGACTATGGCTACACCTTC,NA,TRBJ1-2,TRBD1,TRBV19
CASSLTVGGNQPQHF,TGCGCCAGCAGCCTAACCGTGGGCGGCAATCAGCCCCAGCATTTT,NA,TRBJ1-5,NA,TRBV4-1
CASSRQGATNEKLFF,TGTGCCAGTAGTCGGCAGGGTGCAACTAATGAAAAACTGTTTTTT,NA,TRBJ1-4,NA,TRBV19
CASSFSPHGTGPGELFF,TGTGCCAGCAGTTTTTCTCCCCACGGAACAGGCCCCGGGGAGCTGTTTTTT,NA,TRBJ2-2,NA,TRBV6-2/TRBV6-3
CAIRGDTKNIQYF,TGTGCCATCAGGGGGGACACCAAAAACATTCAGTACTTC,NA,TRBJ2-4,NA,TRBV10-3
CASSITIQEGAYSNQPQHF,TGTGCCAGTAGTATAACAATACAGGAGGGGGCTTATAGCAATCAGCCCCAGCATTTT,NA,TRBJ1-5,TRBD1,TRBV19
CASGSGVSYGYTF,TGTGCCAGTGGTTCCGGGGTTTCCTATGGCTACACCTTC,NA,TRBJ1-2,NA,TRBV19
CASSYGGTDTQYF,TGTGCCAGCAGTTACGGGGGCACAGATACGCAGTATTTT,NA,TRBJ2-3,NA,TRBV12-3/TRBV12-4
CASKTGDREAFF,TGTGCCAGCAAGACTGGGGACAGAGAAGCTTTCTTT,NA,TRBJ1-1,TRBD1,TRBV28
CATRSDLEAFF,TGTGCCACCAGATCCGATCTCGAGGCTTTCTTT,NA,TRBJ1-1,NA,TRBV10-3
CASSLILAGRRETQYF,TGTGCCAGCAGCTTAATCCTAGCGGGGAGAAGAGAGACCCAGTACTTC,NA,TRBJ2-5,TRBD2,TRBV3-1/TRBV3-2
CASSQGDGRGTQYF,TGCGCCAGCAGCCAAGGTGACGGGCGGGGGACCCAGTACTTC,NA,TRBJ2-5,NA,TRBV4-1
CSVLQATSGNTIYF,TGCAGCGTTCTACAGGCTACCTCTGGAAACACCATATATTTT,NA,TRBJ1-3,NA,TRBV29-1
CASSLTRLAGGRGTDTQYF,TGTGCCAGCAGTTTAACTCGACTAGCGGGGGGGCGTGGCACAGATACGCAGTATTTT,NA,TRBJ2-3,TRBD2,TRBV28
CASSPGTATYGYTF,TGTGCCAGCAGCCCCGGGACAGCGACCTATGGCTACACCTTC,NA,TRBJ1-2,TRBD1,TRBV7-9
CASTQRNGNEQFF,TGTGCCAGCACCCAGAGGAATGGCAATGAGCAGTTCTTC,NA,TRBJ2-1,NA,TRBV5-4
CASSLPRQLYGYTF,TGTGCCAGCAGCCTTCCCCGACAGCTTTATGGCTACACCTTC,NA,TRBJ1-2,NA,TRBV7-2
CASSEVGGDGEQYF,TGTGCCAGCAGTGAAGTAGGGGGGGACGGGGAGCAGTACTTC,NA,TRBJ2-7,NA,TRBV2
CASSMGTGTTEAFF,TGTGCCAGCAGCATGGGGACAGGTACCACTGAAGCTTTCTTT,once,TRBJ1-1,TRBD1,TRBV5-4
CASGRDFGRGEAFF,TGTGCCAGCGGCAGGGACTTCGGGAGAGGTGAAGCTTTCTTT,NA,TRBJ1-1,NA,TRBV2
CASSIGGSFYEQYF,TGTGCCAGTAGTATAGGAGGCTCCTTTTACGAGCAGTACTTC,NA,TRBJ2-7,NA,TRBV19
CASSPQDGGERGYQF,TGTGCCAGCAGCCCCCAGGACGGGGGTGAAAGGGGCTACCAGTTC,many,TRBJ1-2,NA,TRBV7-2
CASSSYSQAYYGYTF,TGTGCCAGCAGTTCCTACTCCCAAGCTTACTATGGCTACACCTTC,NA,TRBJ1-2,NA,TRBV27
CASSLSRVEQYF,TGTGCCAGCAGTTTATCGAGGGTTGAGCAGTACTTC,NA,TRBJ2-7,NA,TRBV28
CASSFSGGWYEQYF,TGTGCCAGCAGTTTTAGCGGGGGGTGGTACGAGCAGTACTTC,NA,TRBJ2-7,TRBD2,TRBV6-6
CASSLDPAGGLLNEQFF,TGTGCCAGCAGCTTAGATCCAGCGGGGGGCCTCCTTAATGAGCAGTTCTTC,NA,TRBJ2-1,TRBD2,TRBV7-2
CASSLAGQGNYGYTF,TGTGCCAGCAGTTTGGCGGGACAGGGTAACTATGGCTACACCTTC,NA,TRBJ1-2,TRBD1,TRBV6-5
CASRTGSNTGELFF,TGTGCCAGCAGGACAGGCTCCAACACCGGGGAGCTGTTTTTT,NA,TRBJ2-2,NA,TRBV9
CASSPLGRTSYNEQFF,TGTGCCAGCTCACCCTTAGGGAGGACTTCCTACAATGAGCAGTTCTTC,NA,TRBJ2-1,NA,TRBV18
CASVGGAPEQYF,TGTGCCAGCGTCGGGGGAGCACCAGAGCAGTACTTC,NA,TRBJ2-7,NA,TRBV2
CASSYPVLDTQYF,TGTGCCAGCAGCTACCCGGTTCTTGATACGCAGTATTTT,NA,TRBJ2-3,NA,TRBV5-5
CASSESTEGAANTEAFF,TGCGCCAGCAGTGAGTCAACTGAGGGGGCTGCGAACACTGAAGCTTTCTTT,NA,TRBJ1-1,TRBD1,TRBV10-1
CASSLEVAEETQYF,TGTGCCAGCAGCTTAGAGGTAGCGGAAGAGACCCAGTACTTC,NA,TRBJ2-5,NA,TRBV11-1
CASSLRWRGYEQYF,TGTGCCAGCAGTTTAAGGTGGAGGGGCTACGAGCAGTACTTC,NA,TRBJ2-7,NA,TRBV27
CAISEYGGYGQHYTF,TGTGCCATCAGTGAGTACGGAGGGTACGGGCAGCACTACACCTTC,NA,TRBJ1-2,NA,TRBV10-3
CASSSRTGQRFSPLHF,TGTGCCAGCAGCTCACGGACAGGACAACGGTTCTCACCCCTCCACTTT,NA,TRBJ1-6,TRBD1,TRBV5-8
CASSPSRDEQYF,TGTGCCAGCTCACCATCCCGGGACGAGCAGTACTTC,NA,TRBJ2-7,NA,TRBV18
CASRPSGLWAEPQHF,TGTGCCAGCAGACCTTCCGGACTCTGGGCTGAGCCCCAGCATTTT,NA,TRBJ1-5,NA,TRBV6-2/TRBV6-3
CASSSLANTEAFF,TGTGCCAGCAGCTCCTTGGCGAACACTGAAGCTTTCTTT,NA,TRBJ1-1,NA,TRBV7-3
CASSLGADNEKLFF,TGTGCCAGCAGCTTAGGGGCCGATAATGAAAAACTGTTTTTT,NA,TRBJ1-4,NA,TRBV7-9
CASSLDGNYGYTF,TGCGCCAGCAGCCTAGACGGAAACTATGGCTACACCTTC,NA,TRBJ1-2,NA,TRBV5-1
CASTIVGGSAEAFF,TGTGCCAGCACCATCGTCGGGGGGAGCGCTGAAGCTTTCTTT,NA,TRBJ1-1,NA,TRBV2
CASSDRGRGEQFF,TGTGCCAGCAGCGACAGGGGTCGGGGTGAGCAGTTCTTC,NA,TRBJ2-1,TRBD1,TRBV12-3/TRBV12-4
CASSPPDSTGEKLFF,TGTGCCAGCAGCCCCCCGGACAGTACCGGGGAAAAACTGTTTTTT,NA,TRBJ1-4,NA,TRBV28
CSGTSGFTDTQYF,TGCAGCGGGACTAGCGGTTTCACAGATACGCAGTATTTT,NA,TRBJ2-3,TRBD2,TRBV29-1
CASSWTGARGTNYGYTF,TGTGCCAGCAGCTGGACCGGAGCACGGGGGACTAACTATGGCTACACCTTC,NA,TRBJ1-2,NA,TRBV6-2/TRBV6-3
CASIRGGTGELFF,TGTGCCAGCATCCGGGGGGGGACTGGGGAGCTGTTTTTT,NA,TRBJ2-2,TRBD2,TRBV6-6